This T cell receptor (beta chain) was profiled in a study of cytomegalovirus exposure and HLA in healthy donors. Study-level results: A cluster of highly shared sequence variants was likely a sequencing artifact. In a later analysis, most CMV-associated TCR beta chains appeared HLA-restricted.

The V segment lost 5 bases and the J segment 0 bases; nucleotides outside the gene matches: 3. Germline CDR1 reads SEHNR; CDR2 reads FQNEAQ (reference sequence). The length of the CDR3 is 14 residues. For this clone: Its antigen remains unknown.

PCR employed 60 Vbeta and 13 Jbeta primers. TCRdb's table, derived via immunoSEQ multiplex PCR, lists solely in-frame clones and lacks some. This sample yields approximately 130,000 clones, of which about four fifths are seen a single time; around 4.1% belongs to the top ten. The TCR was taken from a woman between 40 and 50 years old in good health and CMV-seronegative. J is TRBJ2-5 and V is TRBV7-9; TRBD1 matches 7 bases. Sequencing was performed on PBMCs. CDR3 bases: TGTGCCAGCAGCCTGGGGACAGACCAAGAGACCCAGTACTTC. Its protein is CASSLGTDQETQYF.